The present entry profiles one T cell receptor (beta chain) with its context. Its target is unknown. TCRdb's copy holds only in-frame clones and misses some; the assay was immunoSEQ multiplex PCR. The data contain roughly 2.5 million clones, approximately 92% of them seen just once; the ten biggest clones take up about 0.13%. Adults of Caucasian background living in Nashville, Tennessee made up all donors. V was pared by 3 bases and J by 2 bases, with 3 bases of the junction left unmatched. The CDR3 is 15 amino acids. Germline CDR1 and CDR2: SGHTA and FQGNSA. This entry belongs to a study of shared clonotypes between healthy human individuals. Points from the study as a whole: How much donors shared clonotypes was expected to be affected by sequencing depth.

Sequencing was done on a sample of naive CD4+ T cells sorted from blood. Sample subset: CD45RA+ positively selected. This rearrangement joins TRBV7-2 to TRBJ2-7; 11 bases agree with TRBD2. The TCR was taken from a man younger than 35 in good health. In DNA form, the CDR3 reads TGTGCCAGCAGCTTGAGACTAGCGGGACCCTACGAGCAGTACTTC. Translated, it gives CASSLRLAGPYEQYF.